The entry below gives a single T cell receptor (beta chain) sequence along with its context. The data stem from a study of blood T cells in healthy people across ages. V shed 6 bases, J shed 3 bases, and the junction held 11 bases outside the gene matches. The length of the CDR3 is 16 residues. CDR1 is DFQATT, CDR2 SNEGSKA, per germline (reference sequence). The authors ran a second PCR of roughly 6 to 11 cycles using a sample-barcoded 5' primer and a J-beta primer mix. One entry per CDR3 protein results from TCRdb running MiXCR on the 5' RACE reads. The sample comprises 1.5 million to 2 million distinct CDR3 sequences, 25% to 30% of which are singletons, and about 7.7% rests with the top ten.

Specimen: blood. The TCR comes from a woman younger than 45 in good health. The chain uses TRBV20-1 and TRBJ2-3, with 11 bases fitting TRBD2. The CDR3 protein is CSANDPTSGGTDTQYF. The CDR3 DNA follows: TGCAGTGCAAACGATCCCACTAGCGGGGGTACAGATACGCAGTATTTT.